The rows below give T cell receptor beta chains drawn from one sample of a study of T cell responses to AZD1222 COVID-19 vaccine. Sequenced by immunoSEQ multiplex PCR; TCRdb stores in-frame clones only, minus some. The sample holds 130,000 or so clones; around 83% are singletons and the top ten take roughly a quarter. The sequencing used peripheral blood, collected 28 days after the second AZD1222 dose. The receptors were gathered from an adult who received the AZD1222 COVID-19 vaccine. Each CDR3 is given with its conserved first and last residue. A D gene is named only where the DNA matches it firmly. Where a row states a size, it is once, few, many or the class of an expanded clone; other rows omit it.

J gene | clone size | D gene | V gene | CDR3 protein | CDR3 DNA
TRBJ2-1 | . | . | TRBV6-5 | CASTPPSGANEQFF | TGTGCCAGCACCCCCCCGTCAGGGGCCAATGAGCAGTTCTTC
TRBJ2-5 | few | TRBD2 | TRBV9 | CACCVRRGGPLQETQYF | TGTGCCTGCTGCGTAAGGCGGGGGGGTCCCTTACAAGAGACCCAGTACTTC
TRBJ1-2 | . | . | TRBV5-1 | CASSSAGLNYGYTF | TGCGCCAGCAGCTCCGCGGGACTTAACTATGGCTACACCTTC
TRBJ2-2 | . | . | TRBV9 | CASSALDVPGELFF | TGTGCCAGCAGCGCCCTGGACGTTCCCGGGGAGCTGTTTTTT
TRBJ2-6 | . | . | TRBV4-3 | CASSQGGRGFPGANVLTF | TGCGCCAGCAGCCAAGGGGGCAGGGGTTTTCCCGGGGCCAACGTCCTGACTTTC
TRBJ1-2 | . | . | TRBV7-2 | CASSSQLGKDGYTF | TGTGCCAGCAGCTCTCAGCTGGGAAAGGATGGCTACACCTTC
TRBJ1-4 | . | . | TRBV14 | CASSQVVGKNEKLFF | TGTGCCAGCAGCCAAGTGGTCGGAAAAAATGAAAAACTGTTTTTT
TRBJ1-2 | . | . | TRBV2 | CASSDGRGEGYTF | TGTGCCAGCAGTGACGGTCGGGGGGAAGGCTACACCTTC
TRBJ2-1 | few | . | TRBV24-1 | CATSDSSAFSYNEQFF | TGTGCCACCAGTGATTCTAGCGCCTTTAGCTACAATGAGCAGTTCTTC
TRBJ2-7 | few | . | TRBV7-8 | CASSPSRGTEPYEQYF | TGTGCCAGCAGCCCGTCACGAGGGACGGAACCCTACGAGCAGTACTTC
TRBJ1-6 | once | . | TRBV28 | CASLAGADNSPLHF | TGTGCCAGCCTTGCCGGGGCCGACAATTCACCCCTCCACTTT
TRBJ1-6 | . | . | TRBV7-8 | CASSPWPRQPNSPLHF | TGTGCCAGCAGTCCCTGGCCAAGGCAGCCCAATTCACCCCTCCACTTT